The entry that follows covers one T cell receptor beta chain sequence. What it binds is unknown. The data were obtained in a study of tumor-infiltrating lymphocytes in primary liver carcinoma. Study-level background: Patients were both men and women, whose ages ran from 30 to 69 years. Recorded tumor stage was T1-T3 N0M0, with diameters of about 4.2 to 10 cm. Regarding the study as a whole: Blood fell significantly below tumors in its top-250-clone fraction (p = 0.039).

Using a constant-region primer together with ProtoScript II reverse transcriptase, TCR beta cDNA was made from around 500 ng of total RNA. Slightly modified ARM-PCR served as the procedure for the TCR beta libraries. These libraries came from three rounds of nested multiplex PCR. TRBV1-TRBV30 forward primers paired with a C-beta reverse primer were used in the first two PCR rounds, which ran approximately 11 cycles each. TCRdb called the multiplex PCR reads again in MiXCR, with one record for every CDR3 protein. The sample lists 40,000 to 60,000 distinct CDR3 sequences; over 65% were seen once. Co-extraction of both nucleic acids (RNA and DNA) used about 18-34 mg of unsorted bulk tissue. Surgery removed the patients' primary liver carcinoma. Germline V gene sequence: CDR1 SGHNT, CDR2 YYREEE (reference sequence). The CDR3 consists of 17 residues.

Sequencing input: liver tumor tissue from sampling region 3. Subset reported: tumor region T3, left-lateral pole. The V and J genes are TRBV5-4 and TRBJ2-1, with TRBD1 as a possible D gene (6 bases). The clonotype originates from a man aged 40-49 years with primary liver carcinoma and hepatitis B virus infection. The DNA of the CDR3 is TGTGTCGGCACCCGTGGGGGCACCGGCCGCACAGCCGATGAGCAGTTCTTC. Translated, it gives CVGTRGGTGRTADEQFF.